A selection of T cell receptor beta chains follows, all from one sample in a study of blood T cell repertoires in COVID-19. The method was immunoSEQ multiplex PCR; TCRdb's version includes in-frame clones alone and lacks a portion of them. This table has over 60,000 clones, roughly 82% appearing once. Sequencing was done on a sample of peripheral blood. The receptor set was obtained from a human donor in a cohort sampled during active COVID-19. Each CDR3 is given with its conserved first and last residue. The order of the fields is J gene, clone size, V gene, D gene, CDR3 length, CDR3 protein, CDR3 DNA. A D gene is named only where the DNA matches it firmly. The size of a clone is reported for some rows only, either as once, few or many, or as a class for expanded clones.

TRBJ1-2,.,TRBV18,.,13,CASSPREVNGYTF,TGTGCCAGCTCACCCCGGGAGGTCAATGGCTACACCTTC
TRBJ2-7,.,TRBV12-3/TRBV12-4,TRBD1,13,CASSFVQGTEQYF,TGTGCCAGCAGTTTCGTACAGGGGACAGAGCAGTACTTC
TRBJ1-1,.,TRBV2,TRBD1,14,CASNQDRGGTEAFF,TGTGCCAGCAACCAGGACAGGGGCGGGACTGAAGCTTTCTTT
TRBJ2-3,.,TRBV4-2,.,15,CASSQASGRTDTQYF,TGTGCCAGCAGCCAAGCCAGCGGACGCACAGATACGCAGTATTTT
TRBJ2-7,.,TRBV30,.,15,CAWSLGGAAGLSRYF,TGTGCCTGGAGTCTGGGCGGGGCAGCGGGTTTGAGTAGGTACTTC
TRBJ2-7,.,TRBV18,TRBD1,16,CASSPRGQGGRSEQYF,TGTGCCAGCTCACCACGAGGACAGGGGGGACGTAGTGAGCAGTACTTC
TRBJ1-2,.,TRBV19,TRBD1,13,CASSRGGGYGYTF,TGTGCCAGTAGTAGAGGGGGCGGCTATGGCTACACCTTC
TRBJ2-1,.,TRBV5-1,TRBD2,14,CASSTGGNYNEQFF,TGCGCCAGCTCTACGGGAGGAAACTACAATGAGCAGTTCTTC
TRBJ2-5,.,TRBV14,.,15,CASSPLGQNQETQYF,TGTGCCAGCAGCCCCCTGGGACAAAACCAAGAGACCCAGTACTTC
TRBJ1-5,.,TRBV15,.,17,CATSRGRVSVGNQPQHF,TGTGCCACCAGCAGAGGGCGGGTTTCAGTGGGCAATCAGCCCCAGCATTTT
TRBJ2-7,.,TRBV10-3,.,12,CAISARAYEQYF,TGTGCCATCAGTGCCAGGGCATACGAGCAGTACTTC
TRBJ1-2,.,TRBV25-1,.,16,CASSGNIGRTNYGYTF,TGTGCCAGCTCGGGAAACATTGGTAGAACTAACTATGGCTACACCTTC
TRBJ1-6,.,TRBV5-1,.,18,CASSLGPPRSSYNSPLHF,TGCGCCAGCAGCTTGGGACCACCGCGGAGCTCCTATAATTCACCCCTCCACTTT
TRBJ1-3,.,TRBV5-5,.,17,CASSQRLGLDSGNTIYF,TGTGCCAGCAGCCAAAGATTGGGACTGGACTCTGGAAACACCATATATTTT
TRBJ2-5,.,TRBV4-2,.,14,CASSQEQTQETQYF,TGTGCCAGCAGCCAAGAGCAGACACAAGAGACCCAGTACTTC
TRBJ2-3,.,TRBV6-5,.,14,CASNFQASTDTQYF,TGTGCCAGCAATTTCCAGGCCAGCACAGATACGCAGTATTTT
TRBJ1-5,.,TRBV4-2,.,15,CASSQKEGGTQPQHF,TGTGCCAGCAGCCAAAAAGAGGGGGGGACTCAGCCCCAGCATTTT
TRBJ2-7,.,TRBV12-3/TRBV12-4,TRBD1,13,CASSFATGGEQYF,TGTGCCAGCAGTTTTGCGACAGGGGGCGAGCAGTACTTC
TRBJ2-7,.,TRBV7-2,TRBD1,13,CASSRGQGREQYF,TGTGCCAGCAGCCGGGGACAGGGGAGGGAGCAGTACTTC
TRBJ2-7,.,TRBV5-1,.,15,CASSKEPDSSYEQYF,TGCGCCAGCAGCAAGGAACCGGACAGCTCCTACGAGCAGTACTTC
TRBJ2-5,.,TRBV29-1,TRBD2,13,CSVGLAGGETQYF,TGCAGCGTGGGACTAGCGGGTGGCGAGACCCAGTACTTC
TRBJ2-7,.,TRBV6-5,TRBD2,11,CASKGGTEQYF,TGTGCCAGCAAGGGAGGGACCGAGCAGTACTTC
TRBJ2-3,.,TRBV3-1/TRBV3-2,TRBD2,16,CASSQDLAGGRDTQYF,TGTGCCAGCAGCCAAGATCTAGCGGGGGGGCGGGATACGCAGTATTTT
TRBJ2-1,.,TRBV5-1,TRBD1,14,CASSPGTAYNEQFF,TGCGCCAGCAGCCCCGGGACAGCCTACAATGAGCAGTTCTTC
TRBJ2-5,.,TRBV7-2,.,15,CASSPGWTGQETQYF,TGTGCCAGCAGCCCCGGCTGGACTGGCCAAGAGACCCAGTACTTC
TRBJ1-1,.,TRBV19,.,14,CASRPWELGTEAFF,TGTGCCAGTAGACCCTGGGAGCTTGGGACTGAAGCTTTCTTT
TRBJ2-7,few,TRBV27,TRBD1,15,CASSLTGTALWEQYF,TGTGCCAGCAGTTTAACCGGGACAGCTCTTTGGGAGCAGTACTTC
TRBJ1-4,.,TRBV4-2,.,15,CASSQEAGLGEKLFF,TGTGCCAGCAGCCAAGAGGCCGGGTTGGGTGAAAAACTGTTTTTT
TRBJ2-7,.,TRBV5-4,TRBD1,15,CASSLPGQASYEQYF,TGTGCCAGCAGCTTGCCGGGACAGGCCTCCTACGAGCAGTACTTC
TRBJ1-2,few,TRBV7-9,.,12,CASSLGVYGYTF,TGTGCCAGCAGCCTCGGAGTCTATGGCTACACCTTC
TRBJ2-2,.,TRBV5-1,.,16,CASSFFGQGNTGELFF,TGCGCCAGCAGCTTCTTTGGGCAGGGGAACACCGGGGAGCTGTTTTTT
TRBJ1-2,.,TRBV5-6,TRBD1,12,CASSIQGADYTF,TGTGCCAGCAGCATACAGGGGGCGGACTACACCTTC
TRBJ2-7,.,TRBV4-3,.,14,CASSQEGGTYEQYF,TGCGCCAGCAGCCAGGAGGGGGGGACCTACGAGCAGTACTTC
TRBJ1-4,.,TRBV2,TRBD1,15,CASSSTGGPNEKLFF,TGTGCCAGCAGTTCCACAGGGGGACCTAATGAAAAACTGTTTTTT
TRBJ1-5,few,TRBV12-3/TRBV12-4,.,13,CASSLGENQPQHF,TGTGCCAGCAGTTTAGGCGAGAATCAGCCCCAGCATTTT
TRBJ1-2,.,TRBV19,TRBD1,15,CASSMTGRMTYGYTF,TGTGCCAGTAGTATGACAGGGAGGATGACCTATGGCTACACCTTC
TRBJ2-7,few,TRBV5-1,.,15,CASSLYPGETYEQYF,TGCGCCAGCAGCTTATACCCAGGGGAGACGTACGAGCAGTACTTC
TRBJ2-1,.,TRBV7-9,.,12,CASSVGTNEQFF,TGTGCCAGCAGCGTTGGGACAAATGAGCAGTTCTTC
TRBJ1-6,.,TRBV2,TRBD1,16,CASSLRQGATDSPLHF,TGTGCCAGCAGTCTGAGACAGGGGGCTACGGATTCACCCCTCCACTTT
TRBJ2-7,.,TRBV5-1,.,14,CASSSPDGSDEQYF,TGCGCCAGCAGCAGCCCAGATGGGAGCGACGAGCAGTACTTC
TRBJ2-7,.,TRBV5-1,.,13,CASSLARPYEQYF,TGCGCCAGCAGCTTGGCTAGACCCTACGAGCAGTACTTC
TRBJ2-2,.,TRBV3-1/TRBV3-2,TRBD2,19,CASSQGMVYSGTNTGELFF,TGTGCCAGCAGCCAAGGGATGGTTTATAGCGGGACGAACACCGGGGAGCTGTTTTTT